This T cell receptor beta chain was captured by sequencing in a study of blood T cell repertoires in COVID-19 (dated by TCRdb to about 2020). Regarding the research as a whole: Samples from collaborators originated in the United States, Italy and Spain and spanned both the acute and convalescent phases of COVID-19. The prospective study material was composed of cDNA or gDNA derived from T cells, B-cell-depleted T cells, or PBMCs. The dataset comprised deeply sampled blood TCRbeta repertoires from subjects exposed to, actively infected with, or recovered from COVID-19. The repertoires were made available in a free public database intended to serve as a resource for research on the immune response to SARS-CoV-2. Samples were obtained from the ongoing ImmuneRACE study (first 160 participants) and from over 1,000 subjects provided by 6 global collaborators. Nearly every sample came with metadata listing a de-identified subject ID, COVID-19 status, age in years and sex. Where available, HLA class I and class II types were obtained from metadata supplied by the sample provider rather than from assay-based typing.

This clone was detected once. The antigen it recognizes is unknown. Base-call qualities are not available, and no considerably larger clone is one nucleotide away. Beyond this particular receptor, the publication reports: Clinical and demographic metadata were provided uncurated, with the amount varying by source and participant.

The immunoSEQ Assay, a bias-controlled multiplex PCR, was used to amplify TCRbeta CDR3 regions from genomic DNA. Turning to the authors' computational methods: Nucleated cell counts per sample were estimated from amplification of reference gene primers within the assay. Sequence reads were collapsed and filtered to measure the absolute abundance of every unique TCRbeta CDR3 rearrangement. Productive Simpson clonality was computed per sample as the square root of Simpson's diversity index over productive rearrangements. TCRdb carries this immuneACCESS record with in-frame sequences only. Its versions omit some clonotypes, under half of them owing to an unresolved V gene in the studies checked, with the rest unexplained. The V and J calls and clone size were taken over from that table, and D and trimming were inferred from the DNA. This sample is represented by 470,000 or so clones; more than 85% of them were singletons. Of the sample, around 4.4% is held by the ten largest clones.

The collaborating institutions used their own protocols to collect whole blood in K2EDTA tubes. For TCRbeta analysis, collaborator samples were shipped as frozen whole blood, as isolated PBMCs, or as DNA extracted from either sample type. The receptor was isolated from a woman between 25 and 40 years old with acute or convalescent COVID-19. Sequencing was performed on peripheral blood.

The CDR3 protein is CASSPGGAGELFF. The DNA reads as follows: TGTGCCAGCAGCCCGGGGGGGGCCGGGGAGCTGTTTTTT. Recombination connected TRBV12-3 or TRBV12-4 to TRBJ2-2; TRBD2 fits 8 bases in the junction. Inclusive of the bounding cysteine and phenylalanine, the CDR3 is 13 residues long. Only the CDR3 region is kept as DNA, spanning 39 bases read in frame from base 1. Here V drops 6 bases and J drops 6 bases, and the junction holds 3 bases not matched to any gene.